Each of the 31 T cell receptor beta chains below was sequenced from the same sample in a study of cytomegalovirus exposure and HLA in healthy donors. PCR employed 60 Vbeta and 13 Jbeta primers. Assay used: immunoSEQ multiplex PCR; TCRdb lists only in-frame clones, some missing. This sample has around 99,000 clones, with 63% found just once. Sequenced material: PBMCs. The receptors here all came from a woman in her 30s in good health and CMV-seronegative.

In its sample, this clone was seen a few times. The chain has TRBV5-4 and TRBJ1-1, with TRBD1 matching over 8 bases. CDR3 length: 15 amino acids. Germline V lookup: CDR1 SGHNT, CDR2 YYREEE (reference sequence). After removal of 3 bases from V and 0 bases from J, the junction contained 4 bases not matched to a gene. Here the CDR3 DNA reads TGTGCCAGCAGCTCCCAGACAGGGGTGAACACTGAAGCTTTCTTT. Translated: CASSSQTGVNTEAFF.

The rearrangement uses TRBV28 and TRBJ2-7; 13 positions agree with TRBD2. This CDR3 comprises 15 residues. J gave up 6 bases and V 3 bases, and 5 bases lay outside the gene matches. Germline V CDR1 and CDR2: MDHEN, SYDVKM. CDR3 in amino acids: CASSFPTSGRREQYF. The DNA of the CDR3 is TGTGCCAGCAGTTTCCCGACTAGCGGGAGGCGCGAGCAGTACTTC.

This clone was counted a few times. The J gene is TRBJ1-5, the V gene TRBV6-6, with D possibly being TRBD1 (6 bases). Germline CDR1 reads MNHNY; CDR2 reads SVGAGI (reference sequence). The CDR3 is 15 residues long. Trimming pared 6 bases from V and 4 bases from J, leaving 16 bases between. CDR3 protein: CASRSPGETNQPQHF. The CDR3 bases are TGTGCCAGCAGGTCACCAGGGGAAACGAATCAGCCCCAGCATTTT.

This clone was observed a handful of times. The chain combines TRBV2 with TRBJ2-7; D is ambiguous. V lost 8 bases, J lost 6 bases, and 8 bases lay in between. Germline-derived CDR1 and CDR2 are SNHLY and FYNNEI. The CDR3 is made up of 10 amino acids. The CDR3 loop is CASLGGEQYF. The CDR3 DNA reads as TGTGCCAGCCTAGGTGGCGAGCAGTACTTC.

CDR3: CASSQGPELEISGRDSYEQYF. The DNA for the CDR3 is TGTGCCAGCAGCCAAGGACCCGAATTGGAGATTAGCGGGAGAGATAGCTACGAGCAGTACTTC. The chain recombines TRBV4-2 with TRBJ2-7; 9 bases are a match to TRBD2. Germline trimming cut 1 base from V and 3 bases from J; bases unmatched to any gene: 22. The germline gives CDR1 LGHNA, CDR2 YNFKEQ. The CDR3 covers 21 residues.

This clone was observed a few times. This sequence joins TRBV18 and TRBJ1-1, with no clear D. The CDR3 length is 15 residues. V lost 4 bases and J lost 1, with 13 bases in between. CDR1 is KGHSH and CDR2 is LQKENI in the germline V gene. CDR3 residues: CASSQERSRNTEAFF. In DNA, the CDR3 is TGTGCCAGCTCACAAGAGAGGTCTCGGAACACTGAAGCTTTCTTT.

This chain uses TRBV9 with TRBJ1-1, with TRBD1 identical over 9 bases. The trim removed 4 bases at V and 3 bases at J, leaving 7 bases unmatched. From germline, CDR1 is SGDLS and CDR2 YYNGEE. There are 15 residues in the CDR3. CDR3 coding DNA: TGTGCCAGCAGCCCCATGGACAGGGGTTACACTGAAGCTTTCTTT. Encoded protein: CASSPMDRGYTEAFF.

The rearrangement uses TRBV9 and TRBJ1-3; 8 nucleotides agree with TRBD1. The CDR3 contains 15 residues. Trimming took 4 bases from V and 2 from J; bases not matched to a gene: 5. The germline V gene encodes CDR1 SGDLS and CDR2 YYNGEE. This CDR3 reads CASSSQTGAGNTIYF. The CDR3 DNA reads as TGTGCCAGCAGCTCTCAGACAGGGGCTGGAAACACCATATATTTT.

The CDR3 nucleotides are TGCGCCAGCCAATCAACAGATAATAGCAATCAGCCCCAGCATTTT. Translated: CASQSTDNSNQPQHF. The chain recombines TRBV5-1 with TRBJ1-5; the D is unclear. Trimming removed 7 bases from V and 0 bases from J, with 14 bases in between. CDR3 length: 15 amino acids. CDR1 SGHRS and CDR2 YFSETQ come from the germline V gene.

This chain links TRBV6-1 with TRBJ1-3, with TRBD1 as a possible D gene (5 bases). The germline V gene encodes CDR1 MNHNS and CDR2 SASEGT. Trimming took 4 bases from V and 4 from J, leaving 11 bases between them. The CDR3 runs 14 residues. DNA of the CDR3: TGTGCCAGCAGTGCGTCGACAGCCGGAAACACCATATATTTT. It specifies CASSASTAGNTIYF.

The sample holds a few counts of this clone. Distinct nucleotide sequences in the sample also encode this CDR3. The CDR3: CSVGQGGTEAFF. In nucleotides, the CDR3 is TGCAGCGTTGGGCAGGGGGGAACTGAAGCTTTCTTT. This rearrangement joins TRBV29-1 to TRBJ1-1; 7 bases are a match to TRBD1. CDR3 size: 12 residues. J lost 5 bases, V lost 4 bases, and 4 bases had no gene match. Germline V gene data show CDR1 as SQVTM and CDR2 as ANQGSEA. Full variable domain (outside the CDR3, taken from reference TRBV29-1 and TRBJ1-1): SAVISQKPSRDICQRGTSLTIQCQVDSQVTMMFWYRQQPGQSLTLIATANQGSEATYESGFVIDKFPISRPNLTFSTLTVSNMSPEDSSIYLCSVGQGGTEAFFGQGTRLTVV.

To note about this clone: Within the sample, other DNA sequences also encode this same CDR3. The rearrangement joins TRBV30 to TRBJ1-3, with a possible D match to TRBD1 (6 bases). Trimming shortened V by 0 bases and J by 3 bases, and 9 bases separated the two germline ends. Germline CDR1 reads GTSNPN; CDR2 reads SVGIG (reference sequence). The CDR3 runs to 14 residues. The CDR3 nucleotides read TGTGCCTGGAGTGTTGGGGGCAGTGGAAACACCATATATTTT. Protein: CAWSVGGSGNTIYF.

CDR3 protein: CASSQVTSGGSYEQYF. CDR3 DNA: TGTGCCAGCAGCCAAGTTACTAGCGGGGGATCCTACGAGCAGTACTTC. The chain recombines TRBV4-2 with TRBJ2-7; 11 nucleotides agree with TRBD2. CDR3 length: 16 residues. Germline V gives CDR1 LGHNA, CDR2 YNFKEQ. Trimming cost V 1 base and J 1 base; bases outside gene matches: 3.

This CDR3 is CASGFPGPSPYLYNEQFF. The CDR3 DNA reads as TGTGCTAGTGGTTTCCCAGGTCCCTCGCCATACTTATACAATGAGCAGTTCTTC. The rearrangement joins TRBV12-5 to TRBJ2-1; D is uncertain. The CDR3 runs to 18 residues. The V end lost 3 bases, the J end lost 4 bases, and 22 bases lay between the germline ends. Germline V gene lookup returns CDR1 LGHNT and CDR2 FRNRAP.

The chain uses TRBV5-1 and TRBJ2-7; no definite D call. Trimming shortened V by 1 base and J by 7 bases, and 15 bases separated the two germline ends. Per the germline V gene, CDR1 is SGHRS and CDR2 is YFSETQ. The CDR3 spans 14 residues. This chain's CDR3 is CASSLTSPPREQYF. In DNA, the CDR3 is TGCGCCAGCAGCTTGACCTCTCCCCCTAGGGAGCAGTACTTC.

This chain joins TRBV18 and TRBJ2-5; no firm D call. Germline V gene data show CDR1 as KGHSH and CDR2 as LQKENI. The CDR3 contains 13 residues. V lost 0 bases to trimming and J lost 5 bases, with 7 bases between them. The CDR3 region is CASSPPSIETQYF. As DNA, the CDR3 is TGTGCCAGCTCACCACCTAGCATTGAGACCCAGTACTTC.

This chain links TRBV6-1 with TRBJ2-1; no reliable D call. The CDR3 has 11 amino acids. Germline CDR1 and CDR2: MNHNS and SASEGT. The V end lost 5 bases, the J end lost 8 bases, and 7 bases lay between the germline ends. CDR3 amino acids: CASSRSYEQFF. The DNA for the CDR3 is TGTGCCAGCAGTCGGAGTTATGAGCAGTTCTTC.

The chain carries TRBV5-1 and TRBJ2-7; TRBD1 agrees at 8 bases. V was pared by 7 bases and J by 0 bases, with 12 bases of the junction left unmatched. Germline V gene sequence: CDR1 SGHRS, CDR2 YFSETQ. The CDR3 covers 16 residues. CDR3 nucleotides: TGCGCCAGCGGAGTGAGCCCGGGACAGGTCTCCTACGAGCAGTACTTC. This encodes CASGVSPGQVSYEQYF.

J is TRBJ2-5 and V is TRBV7-2; TRBD2 agrees at 7 bases. Germline V gene lookup returns CDR1 SGHTA and CDR2 FQGNSA. The CDR3 covers 13 residues. The junction had 3 bases not matched to a gene; V was cut back by 3 bases and J by 5 bases. The CDR3 is CASSFMGGETQYF. DNA for the CDR3: TGTGCCAGCAGCTTTATGGGAGGGGAGACCCAGTACTTC.

The rearrangement links TRBV7-2 to TRBJ1-2; 9 bases align to TRBD1. CDR1 is SGHTA and CDR2 is FQGNSA in the germline V gene. V trimming: 2 bases; J trimming: 2 bases; junction bases outside the gene matches: 9. CDR3 length: 17 residues. This CDR3 reads CASSLTGQGGGNYGYTF. For the CDR3, the DNA is TGTGCCAGCAGCTTAACGGGACAGGGAGGAGGGAACTATGGCTACACCTTC.

The V and J genes are TRBV7-6 and TRBJ1-5; no reliable D call. Germline V lookup: CDR1 SGHVS, CDR2 FNYEAQ. The CDR3 runs 14 residues. V was shortened by 2 bases and J by 6 bases, with 11 bases between the two germline ends. CDR3 in amino acids: CASSLLQAGQPQHF. As DNA, the CDR3 is TGTGCCAGCAGCTTACTGCAGGCGGGTCAGCCCCAGCATTTT.

This clone has a single count. An end of the junction does not agree with germline; a read error may underlie this. The chain has TRBV20-1 and TRBJ1-1; D is ambiguous. This CDR3 spans 10 amino acids. Germline-derived CDR1 and CDR2 are DFQATT and SNEGSKA (reference sequence). The CDR3 DNA is TGCAGTGCTAGGGATAGGCGTGGGCTCTTT. This sequence encodes CSARDRRGLF.

This chain joins TRBV20-1 and TRBJ2-5, with D tentatively TRBD2 (5 bases). Germline V gene data show CDR1 as DFQATT and CDR2 as SNEGSKA (reference sequence). Trimming removed 3 bases at V and 4 bases at J, with 6 bases between. This CDR3 has 11 residues. CDR3 bases: TGCAGTGCTAGTACTAGAGAGACCCAGTACTTC. Translating gives CSASTRETQYF.

The V and J genes are TRBV4-2 and TRBJ2-1; 8 bases are a match to TRBD1. This CDR3 is 16 amino acids long. The germline V gene encodes CDR1 LGHNA and CDR2 YNFKEQ. Trimming removed 1 base from V and 7 bases from J; junction bases left unmatched: 9. The CDR3 loop reads CASSQVPTGVLNEQFF. The CDR3 region has the DNA TGTGCCAGCAGCCAAGTTCCGACAGGGGTATTGAATGAGCAGTTCTTC.

The rearrangement links TRBV7-2 to TRBJ1-2, with unresolved D. Germline lookup yields CDR1 SGHTA and CDR2 FQGNSA. The CDR3 is 14 amino acids. V was pared by 5 bases and J by 10 bases, with 20 bases between. The CDR3 DNA reads TGTGCCAGCAGCCGAAAAGGGCGGAGGGATGACTACACCTTC. Its protein product is CASSRKGRRDDYTF. Full variable domain (outside the CDR3, taken from reference TRBV7-2 and TRBJ1-2): GAGVSQSPSNKVTEKGKDVELRCDPISGHTALYWYRQSLGQGLEFLIYFQGNSAPDKSGLPSDRFSAERTGGSVSTLTIQRTQQEDSAVYLCASSRKGRRDDYTFGSGTRLTVV.

As concerns this clone: The junction departs from germline at one end; a sequencing error may be responsible. The chain has TRBV9 and TRBJ1-4, with TRBD1 matching over 11 bases. The length of the CDR3 is 20 residues. Germline values: CDR1 SGDLS, CDR2 YYNGEE. The CDR3 DNA sequence: TGTGCCGGCAGCGCATCAGCTGGGACAGGGGGTTATGCAACTAATGAAAAACTGTTTTTT. Translated, it gives CAGSASAGTGGYATNEKLFF.

Comments on this clone: The same CDR3 can be traced to other DNA sequences in this sample. J is TRBJ1-2 and V is TRBV30; 7 positions match TRBD1. CDR1 and CDR2 (germline): GTSNPN, SVGIG (reference sequence). CDR3 length: 14 amino acids. Losses at the gene ends were 2 bases for V and 4 bases for J; bases not matched to a gene: 7. The CDR3 DNA sequence: TGTGCCTGGAGTAGGACAGGCCTCTTCTATGGCTACACCTTC. Amino acid sequence: CAWSRTGLFYGYTF.

The chain uses TRBV14 and TRBJ2-1; 11 bases line up with TRBD2. Germline V gives CDR1 SGHDN, CDR2 FVKESK. CDR3 length: 15 amino acids. V trimming: 4 bases; J trimming: 4 bases; junction bases outside the gene matches: 3. CDR3 sequence reads: CASSRPSGGYNEQFF. The CDR3 DNA reads TGTGCCAGCAGCCGCCCTAGCGGGGGGTACAATGAGCAGTTCTTC.

The chain is built from TRBV5-1 and TRBJ1-2; 12 bases map to TRBD1. Germline CDR1 reads SGHRS; CDR2 reads YFSETQ. This CDR3 has 20 amino acids. V lost 3 bases to trimming and J lost 7 bases; unmatched junction nucleotides: 22. In DNA form, the CDR3 reads TGCGCCAGCAGCTCGGGTCCCGGGACAGGGGGCGCCCGGCGCACCTTTGGCTACACCTTC. Amino acids: CASSSGPGTGGARRTFGYTF.

The rearrangement uses TRBV7-9 and TRBJ2-2; weak D call: TRBD2 (6 bases). V lost 5 bases to trimming and J lost 5 bases, with 18 bases between them. The CDR3 is 16 residues long. Germline CDR1 SEHNR, CDR2 FQNEAQ (reference sequence). The CDR3 bases are TGTGCCAGCAGCCGACTGGGGGAGGCGGGAACCGGGGAGCTGTTTTTT. Translating it yields CASSRLGEAGTGELFF.

Here the CDR3 reads CASSETDRGTEAFF. The DNA for the CDR3 is TGTGCCAGCAGTGAAACTGACAGGGGCACTGAAGCTTTCTTT. The J gene is TRBJ1-1, the V gene TRBV9; 8 bases fit TRBD1. Germline lookup yields CDR1 SGDLS and CDR2 YYNGEE. The CDR3 consists of 14 residues. Trimming cost V 5 bases and J 4 bases; bases outside gene matches: 7.